A single sample is the source of the 4 T cell receptor beta chains below, sequenced in a study of blood T cell repertoires in COVID-19. The method was immunoSEQ multiplex PCR; TCRdb's version includes in-frame clones alone and lacks a portion of them. The sample shows approximately 220,000 clones, roughly 80% of them seen only once. Sequenced: peripheral blood. These receptors originate from a woman aged 80 or over with acute or convalescent COVID-19.

V and J are TRBV5-1 and TRBJ1-6; 8 bases agree with TRBD1. With V trimmed by 0 bases and J by 9 bases, 5 bases remained unmatched. Germline V gene sequence: CDR1 SGHRS, CDR2 YFSETQ. The length of the CDR3 is 15 residues. For the CDR3, the DNA is TGCGCCAGCAGCTTGGCCCCAGGGGGCGGTTCACCCCTCCACTTT. Amino acids: CASSLAPGGGSPLHF.

The rearrangement links TRBV30 to TRBJ2-7; 9 bases are shared with TRBD2. CDR3 length: 14 amino acids. Germline-derived CDR1 and CDR2 are GTSNPN and SVGIG (reference sequence). J was trimmed by 5 bases and V by 3 bases; bases with no gene match: 8. The CDR3 sequence is CAWRGIAGVHEQYF. As DNA, the CDR3 is TGTGCCTGGAGGGGGATAGCGGGAGTCCACGAGCAGTACTTC.

The rearrangement uses TRBV5-1 and TRBJ2-5, with TRBD2 matching over 14 bases. Germline V gene lookup returns CDR1 SGHRS and CDR2 YFSETQ. The CDR3 consists of 17 residues. The junction had 2 bases not matched to a gene; V was cut back by 0 bases and J by 1 base. The CDR3 DNA follows: TGCGCCAGCAGCTTGGCGGGACTAGCGGGGGTCCAAGAGACCCAGTACTTC. It yields the protein CASSLAGLAGVQETQYF. The full variable domain, in which reference TRBV5-1 and TRBJ2-5 provide the parts outside the CDR3, is KAGVTQTPRYLIKTRGQQVTLSCSPISGHRSVSWYQQTPGQGLQFLFEYFSETQRNKGNFPGRFSGRQFSNSRSEMNVSTLELGDSALYLCASSLAGLAGVQETQYFGPGTRLLVL.

The chain is built from TRBV19 and TRBJ2-2, with 7 bases aligning to TRBD2. CDR3 size: 14 residues. After removal of 6 bases from V and 1 base from J, the junction contained 2 bases not matched to a gene. Germline V gene lookup returns CDR1 LNHDA and CDR2 SQIVND (reference sequence). The CDR3, as DNA: TGTGCCAGTAGCGGACTAGAGAACACCGGGGAGCTGTTTTTT. It yields the protein CASSGLENTGELFF.